The present TCR beta chain was sequenced within a study of early stage breast cancer tumors. Notes on the study in general: Functional markers like CD4, CD8 and FOXP3 were missed in bulk sequencing.

Details on this clone: Its specificity is unknown.

Clones were sequenced by immunoSEQ multiplex PCR, and TCRdb holds only the in-frame ones, with some missing. The sample comprises about 48,000 clones, 83% of which are singletons, and 1.3% to 1.5% rests with the top ten. V was shortened by 0 bases and J by 2 bases, with 8 bases between the two germline ends. The CDR3 is 15 residues long. In germline, CDR1 is MGHDK, CDR2 SYGVNS. The specimen sequenced was blood. The chain employs TRBV25-1 and TRBJ1-5; D is unresolved. This receptor was obtained from a person aged 45 to 59 with breast cancer. CDR3 sequence: CASSEYFPGNQPQHF. In DNA form, the CDR3 reads TGTGCCAGCAGTGAATATTTTCCCGGCAATCAGCCCCAGCATTTT.